Listed below are T cell receptor beta chains from one sample, sequenced in a study of breast tumors, draining lymph nodes, adjacent tissues. TCRdb re-called the multiplex PCR reads with MiXCR, one entry per CDR3 protein. The table shows 200,000 to 250,000 distinct CDR3 sequences, with under 40% occurring only once. Sequenced material: axillary lymph node tissue. The receptors were sampled from a female donor with breast cancer. Some clones in this sample may be carry-over from other donors' samples. The CDR3 runs from the conserved cysteine through the conserved F or W. D genes are given only for firm matches. Not all rows give a size; the values are once, few, many and, for expanded clones, a class.

d_call clone_size cdr3_length j_call v_call cdr3_nt cdr3_aa
TRBD2 . 14 TRBJ2-7 TRBV20-1 TGCAGTGCTAGATCCGGACTAGCAGTTTCCGAGCAGTACTTC CSARSGLAVSEQYF
TRBD2 . 17 TRBJ2-2 TRBV6-6 TGTGCCAGCAGTTCTCCAAGGACTAGCGGGGCGGTAGGGGAGCTGTTTTTT CASSSPRTSGAVGELFF
TRBD1 many 15 TRBJ1-5 TRBV20-1 TGCAGTGCTAGAGAGCCACAGGGGGCTAATCAGCCCCAGCATTTT CSAREPQGANQPQHF
. many 15 TRBJ1-5 TRBV6-6 TGTGCCAGCTTGAAATCAGGGGCTAGCAATCAGCCCCAGCATTTT CASLKSGASNQPQHF
. many 12 TRBJ2-1 TRBV20-1 TGCAGTGCTCACAGCTCCTACAATGAGCAGTTCTTC CSAHSSYNEQFF
. . 17 TRBJ1-3 TRBV19 TGTGCCAGTAGTATAACGCCAGCGGACTCGGTGGGAAACACCATATATTTT CASSITPADSVGNTIYF
TRBD1 . 17 TRBJ1-4 TRBV20-1 TGCAGTGGCCGAGGTGAAGGGACAGACACAACTAATGAAAAACTGTTTTTT CSGRGEGTDTTNEKLFF
. . 14 TRBJ1-5 TRBV20-1 TGCAGTGCCAGCAGCCAAGGACTCGGCCAGCCCCAGCATTTT CSASSQGLGQPQHF
. few 12 TRBJ2-2 TRBV6-1 TGTGCCACCCCCTCCCCCCCCGGGGAGCTGTTTTTT CATPSPPGELFF
. many 12 TRBJ1-4 TRBV7-9 TGTGCCAGCAGCCCGGACAGTGAAAAACTGTTTTTT CASSPDSEKLFF
. . 15 TRBJ2-6 TRBV6-5 TGTGCCAGCAGTCACGGGCTCTCTGGGGCCAACGTCCTGACTTTC CASSHGLSGANVLTF
TRBD1 few 18 TRBJ1-6 TRBV5-1 TGCGCCAGCAGCTTGGGTTTGGACAGGAGCTCCGATAATTCACCCCTCCACTTT CASSLGLDRSSDNSPLHF
TRBD1 . 13 TRBJ1-1 TRBV5-1 TGCGCCAGCAGCTTGGGAGGGGGCCCTGAAGCTTTCTTT CASSLGGGPEAFF
. . 16 TRBJ2-5 TRBV7-2 TGTGCCAGCACCACCAGGGGGGGGGGGCGGCAAGAGACCCAGTACTTC CASTTRGGGRQETQYF
TRBD1 . 17 TRBJ1-6 TRBV2 TGTGCCAGCAGTGAAGCCGGACAGGGCTTCCCCAATTCACCCCTCCACTTT CASSEAGQGFPNSPLHF
TRBD2 . 18 TRBJ2-3 TRBV4-2 TGTGCCAGCAGCCAAGAGCCTAGCGGGGGGCCGGGCACAGATACGCAGTATTTT CASSQEPSGGPGTDTQYF
. many 14 TRBJ2-3 TRBV20-1 TGCAGTGCTAGAGGTGCCACTAGCACAGATACGCAGTATTTT CSARGATSTDTQYF
. many 13 TRBJ1-1 TRBV19 TGTGCCAGTAGTAACACAGAGGGAACTGAAGCTTTCTTT CASSNTEGTEAFF
TRBD1 many 14 TRBJ2-3 TRBV2 TGTGCCAGCGGGGCGACAGGGGTTGGAGATACGCAGTATTTT CASGATGVGDTQYF
. . 13 TRBJ2-7 TRBV12-5 TGTGCCAGCACAGAGAGGGGGGAGGGCGAGCAGTACTTC CASTERGEGEQYF
. . 14 TRBJ1-2 TRBV20-1 TGCAGTGCCAGCAGGATGGACACCGGTTATGGCTACACCTTC CSASRMDTGYGYTF
TRBD1 few 16 TRBJ2-2 TRBV18 TGTGCCAGCTCACAACAGGGGGCCATGGACACCGGGGAGCTGTTTTTT CASSQQGAMDTGELFF
. many 13 TRBJ1-5 TRBV30 TGTGCCTGGAGTGTATTGTCCAATCAGCCCCAGCATTTT CAWSVLSNQPQHF
. many 15 TRBJ2-7 TRBV6-5 TGTGCCAGCAGTTTACGGAACGGGGCCTCCTACGAGCAGTACTTC CASSLRNGASYEQYF
. . 12 TRBJ2-1 TRBV20-1 TGCAGTGCTAGGGGACCTAGGTATGAGCCGTTCTTC CSARGPRYEPFF
. many 15 TRBJ1-3 TRBV12-3/TRBV12-4 TGTGCCAGCAGTTTGGTGTCGATTACTGGAAACACCATATATTTT CASSLVSITGNTIYF
TRBD2 many 15 TRBJ2-5 TRBV7-9 TGTGCCAGCAGCTCTCTAGCGGGGGCTCAAGAGACCCAGTACTTC CASSSLAGAQETQYF
. . 15 TRBJ1-4 TRBV27 TGTGCCAGCAGTTTATTGCCAGAATTTAATGAAAAACTGTTTTTT CASSLLPEFNEKLFF
TRBD1 many 15 TRBJ1-5 TRBV6-5 TGTGCCAGCAGCCGATTCGGACAGGTCAATCAGCCCCAGCATTTT CASSRFGQVNQPQHF
. . 13 TRBJ2-1 TRBV10-2 TGCGCCAGCAGTCCAGGGGCATACAATGAGCAGTTCTTC CASSPGAYNEQFF
. many 12 TRBJ1-2 TRBV7-8 TGTGCCAGCAGCTTAGTGGGAGATGGCTACACCTTC CASSLVGDGYTF
TRBD1 . 14 TRBJ1-2 TRBV10-3 TGTGCCACCGAGGACAGGACAGCAGCCTATGGCTACACCTTC CATEDRTAAYGYTF
TRBD1 many 13 TRBJ1-2 TRBV20-1 TGCAGTGCCATGGACAGGGCCGGGTATGGCTACACCTTC CSAMDRAGYGYTF
. . 16 TRBJ1-5 TRBV6-2/TRBV6-3 TGTGCCAGCAGTTACCATCCATCACATAGCAATCAGCCCCAGCATTTT CASSYHPSHSNQPQHF
TRBD2 . 15 TRBJ2-2 TRBV5-4 TGTGCCAGCAGCTACCTAGCGGGAGGCCCCGGGGAGCTGTTTTTT CASSYLAGGPGELFF
TRBD2 few 15 TRBJ2-2 TRBV20-1 TGCAGTGCTATAGGCGGGGGGGCCTTTGCCGGGGAGCTGTTTTTT CSAIGGGAFAGELFF
TRBD1 many 14 TRBJ1-4 TRBV7-3 TGTGCCAGCAGCCCACGGACAGGTTTAGAAAAACTGTTTTTT CASSPRTGLEKLFF
TRBD1 many 14 TRBJ1-5 TRBV19 TGTGCCAGTAGTTTTACAGGGGCTAATCAGCCCCAGCATTTT CASSFTGANQPQHF
TRBD1 . 14 TRBJ1-1 TRBV19 TGTGCCAGTAGTATACAGGGGGCGAGCACTGAAGCTTTCTTT CASSIQGASTEAFF
TRBD2 many 16 TRBJ2-5 TRBV7-2 TGTGCCAGCAGCTCAATTAGCGGGAGGGCAAAAGAGACCCAGTACTTC CASSSISGRAKETQYF
TRBD2 many 17 TRBJ2-7 TRBV5-1 TGCGCCAGCAGCCTCGGGACTAGCGGGAGGAGCGCGAGGGAGCAGTACTTC CASSLGTSGRSAREQYF
TRBD1 . 13 TRBJ1-5 TRBV20-1 TGCAGTGCTATTCGACAGGGGTTAGTGCCCCAGCATTTT CSAIRQGLVPQHF
. . 13 TRBJ1-5 TRBV25-1 TGTGCCAGCAGTGCGGAGGGTGACCAGCCCCAGCATTTT CASSAEGDQPQHF
. few 16 TRBJ2-3 TRBV9 TGTGCCGGCAGCGTTGTAAGTGGGACCCTCACAGATACGCAGTATTTT CAGSVVSGTLTDTQYF
. . 14 TRBJ1-6 TRBV20-1 TGCAGTGCTTCTCCGGGACACGTGAATTCACCCCTCCACTTT CSASPGHVNSPLHF